This T cell receptor (beta chain) came from a study of shared clonotypes between healthy human individuals (TCRdb year 2020). For context, the study as a whole: The cohort included three men and a couple of women between 18 and 49 years of age. Between about 0.8 and 9 billion PBMCs per donor were obtained by leukapheresis. To estimate repertoire size and how much clonotype sharing occurs between individuals, the study deeply sequenced the blood TCR repertoires of 4 to 6 healthy adults. Libraries were prepared and TCR repertoires were sequenced by different laboratories using diverse techniques, in order to increase sequencing depth and limit assay-specific biases. For each donor, CD4 naive and CD4 memory were each run on three plates, CD8 naive on two plates, and CD8 memory on one plate. Study-wide findings and limitations: The small number of donors limited the genetic and exposure-history diversity represented. Compared with non-shared clonotypes, clonotypes shared by all four sorted-subset donors had higher generation probabilities. Rarefaction of sorted-subset datasets indicated incomplete sequencing despite the large sequencing depth. Naive subsets generally had larger estimated clonotype richness than memory subsets. Only blood was sampled, and tissue TCR repertoires likely differ from those in blood. Pairwise subsampling led to the expectation that sequencing depth would affect the degree of clonotype sharing among donors. Across a handful of donors, 4.5% to 6.5% of naive CD4, roughly 3.8% of naive CD8, about 2% of memory CD4, and 0.3% to 0.45% of memory CD8 clonotypes were shared.

Its CDR3 holds 16 amino acids, cysteine through phenylalanine. The sequence is cut down to CDR3 DNA, 48 bases in frame from base 1. CDR1 and CDR2 are read off the germline V gene as MNHNS and SASEGT. The junction shows trimming of 4 bases on V and 6 bases on J, and the gene matches do not reach 10 bases of it. TCR CDR3 regions were amplified from genomic DNA by multiplex PCR using the deep immunoSEQ assay. Extracted genomic DNA from each cell subset was distributed evenly across all wells of several immunoSEQ 96-well plates, and each plate was treated as a replicate. For sorted subsets, each replicate PCR was loaded with around 220 ng genomic DNA, equivalent to 30,000 or so T cell genomes. Purified libraries were quantified with a Qubit 3.0 fluorometer, sized on a Bioanalyzer 2100, and re-quantified with the KAPA Library Quantification kit. Every immunoSEQ 96-well plate was sequenced on a separate single-read 150-cycle Illumina NextSeq 550 flow cell. Per the source publication's procedure: Because the immunoSEQ output included only junctional sequences and no quality scores, the filtering could not be the same as the filtering used for full-length reads. Sequences were annotated with PyIR, a Python wrapper for IgBLAST v1.9, and V/J genes and CDR3 were assigned using IMGT germline references. Reads were filtered out if the reads had weak V/J assignments (E-value above 1e-6), no CDR3, stop codons, out-of-frame junctions, or ambiguous translated residues. A V3J clonotype was defined by an identical inferred V gene, J gene, and CDR3 amino acid sequence. To compute the percentage overlap between repertoires, the number of shared unique clonotypes was divided by the size of the smaller repertoire. Three approaches were used to assess repertoire richness: RTK rarefaction, the Chao1 estimator, and Recon v2.1 estimates of unobserved clonotypes. Generation probabilities were computed with OLGA for all TCRbeta clonotypes obtained by the gDNA method from several donors. TCRdb holds this immuneACCESS table with in-frame rearrangements only. Some clones are missing; in checked studies, unresolved V genes explain under half, and the rest has no known cause. That table furnishes V, J and clone size, whereas the DNA furnished D and trimming. The sample table holds roughly 1,000,000 clones, of which approximately 78% were seen once. Of the sample, about 0.52% is held by the ten largest clones.

Note on this clone: Its target antigen remains unknown. One base away there is no much larger clone; base qualities are not given.

Healthy HIV-negative adults with no recently reported acute infections or vaccinations were included as donors. Every donor was a Caucasian adult living in Nashville, Tennessee, USA. CD4+ T cells were enriched through magnetic negative selection, after which naive cells were positively selected on CD45RA and the remaining negative fraction served as the memory subset. Blood was obtained by leukapheresis, after which PBMCs were separated by Ficoll-Histopaque density gradient centrifugation and cryopreserved in liquid nitrogen vapor phase. Analytical flow cytometry was used to check the purity and quantity of every magnetically sorted T cell population. Each sorted fraction had its genomic DNA isolated and then quantified by UV absorbance on a Nanodrop 2000c.

The TCR was taken from a man younger than 35 in good health. Some clones in this sample may be carry-over from other donors' samples. The sequence is built from TRBV6-1 and TRBJ2-1; 9 of the junction bases match TRBD1. Material: memory CD4+ T cells from PBMCs. This specimen's cell subset or site label, interpreted: CD45RA-negative fraction. The sequenced DNA: TGTGCCAGCAGTGGTGGGGGACAGGGTCTGGCCAATGAGCAGTTCTTC. This codes for CASSGGGQGLANEQFF.